Sequencing of this T cell receptor beta chain was carried out in a study of response to subunit inactivated influenza vaccine. Study-level points and caveats: That few new T cells are recruited by each seasonal influenza vaccination was the authors' suggestion.

The CDR3 loop spans 13 amino acids. With 4 bases removed from V and 3 bases from J, the gap between germline ends came to 9 bases. The germline V gene encodes CDR1 SGHRS and CDR2 YFSETQ. For this clonotype: The target antigen is unknown.

MiXCR was run by TCRdb on the RT-PCR reads, yielding one entry per CDR3 protein. Of around 570,000 distinct CDR3 sequences listed, approximately 7.1% were seen once; the top ten hold 10% to 15%. The TCR comes from a man aged 50 to 69 who received an inactivated influenza vaccine. This rearrangement joins TRBV5-1 to TRBJ2-3, with D perhaps TRBD1 (5 bases). The starting material was PBMCs from blood, obtained roughly 24 months after vaccination. CDR3 bases: TGCGCCAGCAGCGGAAGGGGAACAGATACGCAGTATTTT. It encodes CASSGRGTDTQYF.